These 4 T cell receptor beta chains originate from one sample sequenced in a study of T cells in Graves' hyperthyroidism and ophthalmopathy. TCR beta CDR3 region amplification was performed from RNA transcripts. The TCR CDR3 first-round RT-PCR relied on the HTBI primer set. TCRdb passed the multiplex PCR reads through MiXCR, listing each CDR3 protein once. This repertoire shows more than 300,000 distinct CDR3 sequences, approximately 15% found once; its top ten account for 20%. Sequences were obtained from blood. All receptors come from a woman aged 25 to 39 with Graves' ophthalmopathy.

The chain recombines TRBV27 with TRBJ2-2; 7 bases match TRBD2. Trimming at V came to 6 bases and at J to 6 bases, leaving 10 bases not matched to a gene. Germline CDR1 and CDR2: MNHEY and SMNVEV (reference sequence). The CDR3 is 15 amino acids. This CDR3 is CASRWTGGSPGELFF. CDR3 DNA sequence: TGTGCCAGCAGATGGACGGGGGGTTCTCCCGGGGAGCTGTTTTTT.

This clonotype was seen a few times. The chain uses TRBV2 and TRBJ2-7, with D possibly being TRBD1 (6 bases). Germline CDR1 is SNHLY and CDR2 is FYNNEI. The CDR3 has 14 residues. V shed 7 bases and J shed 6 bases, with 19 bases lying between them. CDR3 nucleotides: TGTGCCAGCAACCCCAGCCAGGGGCAGATCGAGCAGTACTTC. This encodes CASNPSQGQIEQYF.

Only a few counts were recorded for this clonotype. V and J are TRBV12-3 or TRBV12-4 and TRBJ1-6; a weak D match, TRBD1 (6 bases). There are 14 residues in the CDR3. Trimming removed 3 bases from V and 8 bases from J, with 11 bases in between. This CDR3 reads CASSFSGVYSPLHF. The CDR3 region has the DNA TGTGCCAGCAGTTTTTCAGGGGTGTATTCACCCCTCCACTTT.

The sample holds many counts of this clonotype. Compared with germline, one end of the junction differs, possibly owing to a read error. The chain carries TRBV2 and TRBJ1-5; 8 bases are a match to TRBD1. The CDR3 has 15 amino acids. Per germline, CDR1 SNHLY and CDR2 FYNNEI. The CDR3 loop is CASSERSGGKQPQHF. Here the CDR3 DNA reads TGTGCCAGCAGTGAGCGCTCAGGGGGCAAGCAGCCCCAGCATTTT.